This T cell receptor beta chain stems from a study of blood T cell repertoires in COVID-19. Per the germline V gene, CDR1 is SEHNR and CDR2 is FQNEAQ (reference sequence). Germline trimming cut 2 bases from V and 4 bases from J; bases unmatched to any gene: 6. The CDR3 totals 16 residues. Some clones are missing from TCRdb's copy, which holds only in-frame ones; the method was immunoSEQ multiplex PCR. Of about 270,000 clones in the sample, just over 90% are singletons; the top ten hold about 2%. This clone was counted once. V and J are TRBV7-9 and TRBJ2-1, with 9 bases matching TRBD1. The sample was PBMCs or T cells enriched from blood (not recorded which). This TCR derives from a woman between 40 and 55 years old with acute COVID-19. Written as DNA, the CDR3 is TGTGCCAGCAGCTTATCGAGGACAGGGGCTTACAATGAGCAGTTCTTC. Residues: CASSLSRTGAYNEQFF.